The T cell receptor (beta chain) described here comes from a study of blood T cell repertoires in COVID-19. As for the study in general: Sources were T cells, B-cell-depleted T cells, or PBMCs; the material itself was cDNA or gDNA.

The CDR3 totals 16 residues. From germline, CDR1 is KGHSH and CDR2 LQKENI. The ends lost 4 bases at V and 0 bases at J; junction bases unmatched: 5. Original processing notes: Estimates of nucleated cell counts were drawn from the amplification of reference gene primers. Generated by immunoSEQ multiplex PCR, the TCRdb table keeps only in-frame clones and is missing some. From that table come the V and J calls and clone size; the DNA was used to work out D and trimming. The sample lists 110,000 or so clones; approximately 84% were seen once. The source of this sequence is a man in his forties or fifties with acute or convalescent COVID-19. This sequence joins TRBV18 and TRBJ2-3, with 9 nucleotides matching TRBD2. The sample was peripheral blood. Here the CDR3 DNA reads TGTGCCAGCTCACAATCTAGCGGGACTAGCACAGATACGCAGTATTTT. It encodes CASSQSSGTSTDTQYF.